The 32 T cell receptor beta chains below all came from one sample that was sequenced in a study of T-cell reconstitution after alpha-beta-depleted transplantation in children. Molecular barcoding with unique molecular identifiers was used for the TCRbeta library. TCRdb reprocessed the PCR reads with MiXCR, giving one entry per CDR3 protein. The table records roughly 100,000 distinct CDR3 sequences, roughly 8% of them present only once. The sample here was PBMCs from the stem cell graft donor, taken from the stem cell graft. The receptors were sampled from a human donor who donated a stem cell graft to a child with congenital amegakaryocytic thrombocytopenia.

Ten or more counts support this clonotype. The chain joins TRBV20-1 to TRBJ1-4, with TRBD1 identical over 8 bases. Germline V gene data show CDR1 as DFQATT and CDR2 as SNEGSKA (reference sequence). The J segment lost 7 bases and the V segment lost 6 bases, leaving 10 bases of the junction unmatched. There are 14 residues in the CDR3. The CDR3 DNA sequence: TGCAGTGCCAGTTCGCCAGGGGGCATTGAAAAACTGTTTTTT. Its translation: CSASSPGGIEKLFF.

This clonotype was detected many times. The chain joins TRBV5-6 to TRBJ1-6; 9 bases line up with TRBD1. From germline, CDR1 is SGHDT and CDR2 YYEEEE. The CDR3 covers 15 residues. J gave up 7 bases and V 2 bases, and 4 bases lay outside the gene matches. The CDR3 here is CASSFAGTGNSPLHF. The CDR3 DNA is TGTGCCAGCAGCTTTGCCGGGACAGGGAATTCACCCCTCCACTTT.

This clonotype was picked up a small number of times. The chain uses TRBV3-1 and TRBJ1-1; no definite D call. V gave up 4 bases and J gave up 3 bases, with 9 bases separating them. This CDR3 is 13 amino acids long. Germline CDR1 and CDR2: LGHDT and YNNKEL (reference sequence). For the CDR3, the DNA is TGTGCCAGCAGCCGTCTGGAACACACTGAAGCTTTCTTT. Translating gives CASSRLEHTEAFF.

The sample holds many counts of this clonotype. The genes are TRBV20-1 and TRBJ2-1; D remains unclear. CDR3 length equals 13 residues. Germline loops: CDR1 DFQATT, CDR2 SNEGSKA (reference sequence). Trimming shortened V by 0 bases and J by 8 bases, and 11 bases separated the two germline ends. In DNA, the CDR3 is TGCAGTGCTAGAGATGGGTCGAGAGATGAGCAGTTCTTC. It yields the protein CSARDGSRDEQFF.

In regard to this clonotype: A read error may explain this, as a much larger clone is one base away. This sequence joins TRBV7-9 and TRBJ2-1; D is undetermined. V lost 3 bases to trimming and J lost 9 bases, with 9 bases between them. This CDR3 is 12 amino acids long. Germline CDR1 reads SEHNR; CDR2 reads FQNEAQ (reference sequence). The CDR3 DNA is TGTGCCAGCAGCTTCGCCCGGTGTGAGCAGTTCTTC. It specifies CASSFARCEQFF.

At least ten counts were recorded for this clonotype. This rearrangement joins TRBV6-2 or TRBV6-3 to TRBJ2-7; 7 nucleotides line up with TRBD2. In germline, CDR1 is MNHEY, CDR2 SVGEGT. This CDR3 contains 13 residues. Trimming at V came to 7 bases and at J to 1 base, leaving 4 bases not matched to a gene. The DNA for the CDR3 is TGTGCCAGCACCCCGGGAGGTTCCTACGAGCAGTACTTC. It encodes CASTPGGSYEQYF.

This clonotype was counted many times. The V gene is TRBV5-1, the J gene TRBJ2-2; a possible D gene is TRBD2 (5 bases). This CDR3 has 15 residues. CDR1 and CDR2 from the germline V gene are SGHRS and YFSETQ. Trimming shortened V by 5 bases and J by 1 base, and 12 bases separated the two germline ends. CDR3 bases: TGCGCCAGCAGAGAGGGCAGTTTGAACACCGGGGAGCTGTTTTTT. It specifies CASREGSLNTGELFF.

This rearrangement joins TRBV7-2 to TRBJ2-1, with 11 bases matching TRBD2. The ends lost 5 bases at V and 9 bases at J; junction bases unmatched: 15. CDR3 length: 17 residues. Germline values: CDR1 SGHTA, CDR2 FQGNSA. The CDR3 bases are TGTGCCAGCAGCCCGGAGTCCCGGACTAGCGGGTTGGGTGAGCAGTTCTTC. This codes for CASSPESRTSGLGEQFF.

This sequence joins TRBV5-5 and TRBJ1-2; the match to TRBD1 covers 8 bases. The V gene's germline CDR1 is SGHKS and CDR2 YYEKEE (reference sequence). V was clipped by 2 bases and J by 6 bases; unmatched bases: 6. CDR3 size: 14 residues. The CDR3 DNA follows: TGTGCCAGCAGCTTCGGGACAGGACCCAATGGCTACACCTTC. As protein: CASSFGTGPNGYTF.

This clonotype was detected once. A much bigger clone sits one base away, suggesting this may be a read error. The chain combines TRBV2 with TRBJ1-3; D may be TRBD1 (6 bases). Per germline, CDR1 SNHLY and CDR2 FYNNEI. CDR3 length: 19 residues. The CDR3 bases are TGTGCCATCAGTTTAGCCCGGGAGGAGACAGGACGCTCTGGAAACACCATATATTTT. Translation: CAISLAREETGRSGNTIYF.

This clonotype occurred many times. The rearrangement links TRBV20-1 to TRBJ2-1, with TRBD2 as a possible D gene (5 bases). The CDR3 extends over 13 amino acids. CDR1 is DFQATT, CDR2 SNEGSKA, per germline (reference sequence). The germline V and J ends were trimmed by 0 bases and 5 bases, with 8 bases remaining between them. The CDR3 region is CSAREGGHNEQFF. The CDR3 DNA sequence: TGCAGTGCTAGAGAAGGAGGCCACAATGAGCAGTTCTTC.

The table lists this clonotype with many counts. The CDR3 sequence is CASSYRANEQFF. The DNA of the CDR3 is TGTGCCAGCAGTTACCGAGCCAATGAGCAGTTCTTC. This chain joins TRBV6-6 and TRBJ2-1; D remains unclear. The CDR3 loop spans 12 amino acids. Germline CDR1 reads MNHNY; CDR2 reads SVGAGI (reference sequence). V gave up 2 bases and J gave up 6 bases, with 5 bases separating them.

In its sample, this clonotype was seen many times. J is TRBJ1-4 and V is TRBV10-3; tentatively, D is TRBD1 (6 bases). Germline V gene sequence: CDR1 ENHRY, CDR2 SYGVKD. This CDR3 has 12 residues. Trimming shortened V by 8 bases and J by 4 bases, and 8 bases separated the two germline ends. CDR3 sequence: CAIGQSNEKLFF. The CDR3 DNA follows: TGTGCCATCGGACAGAGTAATGAAAAACTGTTTTTT.

Regarding this clonotype: Being one base from a much bigger clone, this may be a read error. The chain combines TRBV29-1 with TRBJ2-5; D might be TRBD2 (5 bases). Germline V gene lookup returns CDR1 SQVTM and CDR2 ANQGSEA. The CDR3 spans 12 residues. Trimming shortened V by 3 bases and J by 5 bases, and 10 bases separated the two germline ends. The CDR3 bases are TGCAGCGTTGAGAGGGTACCGGAGACCCAGTACTTC. It encodes CSVERVPETQYF.

The chain links TRBV7-2 to TRBJ2-7; TRBD2 is a possible D gene (5 bases). The CDR3 runs 13 residues. Trimming pared 9 bases from V and 2 bases from J, leaving 14 bases between. Germline V gene lookup returns CDR1 SGHTA and CDR2 FQGNSA. CDR3 bases: TGTGCCAGGGGCCGCGGGCTCACCTACGAGCAGTACTTC. Residues: CARGRGLTYEQYF.

This clonotype was seen many times. The chain combines TRBV6-5 with TRBJ2-1; D uncertain. The germline V and J ends were trimmed by 5 bases and 4 bases, with 18 bases remaining between them. The CDR3 loop spans 16 amino acids. From germline, CDR1 is MNHEY and CDR2 SVGAGI. DNA for the CDR3: TGTGCCAGCAGTAGGACGGTCTTCCCCACGTACAATGAGCAGTTCTTC. As protein: CASSRTVFPTYNEQFF.

This clonotype was recorded many times. CDR3 in DNA: TGTGCCAGTAGGGAGGCAGGGAGGGGAAACACCATATATTTT. Amino acid sequence: CASREAGRGNTIYF. The gene calls are TRBV6-1 and TRBJ1-3; tentatively, D is TRBD1 (5 bases). Germline values: CDR1 MNHNS, CDR2 SASEGT. The CDR3 runs to 14 residues. Trimming cost V 9 bases and J 4 bases, with 16 bases left between them.

This clonotype was detected only a few times. The rearrangement uses TRBV29-1 and TRBJ2-3; D possibly corresponds to TRBD2 (6 bases). CDR3 size: 14 residues. The germline V gene encodes CDR1 SQVTM and CDR2 ANQGSEA. V lost 3 bases to trimming and J lost 3 bases, with 13 bases between them. The CDR3 protein is CSVERLEVTDTQYF. As DNA, the CDR3 is TGCAGCGTTGAGAGACTAGAGGTTACAGATACGCAGTATTTT.

The sample holds many counts of this clonotype. This chain links TRBV7-2 with TRBJ2-7; TRBD2 matches at 11 bases. This CDR3 has 16 residues. The J segment lost 4 bases and the V segment lost 2 bases, leaving 7 bases of the junction unmatched. Looked up from germline, CDR1 is SGHTA and CDR2 is FQGNSA. The DNA of the CDR3 is TGTGCCAGCAGCTTAACTAGCGGGAGTAGTGGTTACGAGCAGTACTTC. Encoded protein: CASSLTSGSSGYEQYF.

This clonotype was seen repeatedly, ten times or more. The gene calls are TRBV5-1 and TRBJ1-5, with 9 bases matching TRBD1. The junction had 11 bases not matched to a gene; V was cut back by 4 bases and J by 3 bases. The CDR3 has 17 residues. Germline V CDR1 and CDR2: SGHRS, YFSETQ. The CDR3 nucleotides are TGCGCCAGCAGCCCTACTATGGGACAGGGTCACAATCAGCCCCAGCATTTT. This translates into CASSPTMGQGHNQPQHF.

This clonotype was seen a few times. J is TRBJ2-7 and V is TRBV9; 10 bases align to TRBD2. This CDR3 contains 15 residues. The V and J ends lost 0 bases and 2 bases, in that order; junction bases with no gene match: 2. Germline values: CDR1 SGDLS, CDR2 YYNGEE. CDR3 loop: CASSVGLAGAYEQYF. In nucleotides, the CDR3 is TGTGCCAGCAGCGTAGGGCTAGCGGGAGCCTACGAGCAGTACTTC.

This clonotype was recorded many times. The rearrangement links TRBV7-2 to TRBJ1-1; perhaps TRBD1 as D (5 bases). Germline assignment: CDR1 SGHTA and CDR2 FQGNSA. V was trimmed by 6 bases and J by 0 bases, leaving 14 bases between them. The CDR3 runs 15 residues. The CDR3 region has the DNA TGTGCCAGCAGGGCAGGGTTTGCGGTGAACACTGAAGCTTTCTTT. It is translated as CASRAGFAVNTEAFF. Full variable domain (missing parts from reference TRBV7-2 and TRBJ1-1): GAGVSQSPSNKVTEKGKDVELRCDPISGHTALYWYRQSLGQGLEFLIYFQGNSAPDKSGLPSDRFSAERTGGSVSTLTIQRTQQEDSAVYLCASRAGFAVNTEAFFGQGTRLTVV.

As for this clonotype: This may be a read error, as it is one base from a much larger clone. V is TRBV12-3 or TRBV12-4 and J is TRBJ2-7; the D gene is possibly TRBD1 (6 bases). V was shortened by 5 bases and J by 5 bases, with 16 bases between the two germline ends. CDR3 length: 14 amino acids. The CDR3: CASSPRPGDDEQYF. CDR3 coding DNA: TGTGCCAGCAGTCCTCGGCCAGGGGACGACGAGCAGTACTTC.

This clonotype was seen many times. This chain links TRBV12-3 or TRBV12-4 with TRBJ1-2; 7 bases agree with TRBD1. Trimming took 3 bases from V and 2 from J; bases not matched to a gene: 9. The CDR3 has 16 residues. The CDR3 DNA is TGTGCCAGCAGTTTCGGGGACAGCAACTTAAACTATGGCTACACCTTC. Protein: CASSFGDSNLNYGYTF.

In its sample, this clonotype was seen many times. The chain carries TRBV29-1 and TRBJ2-5; perhaps TRBD1 as D (5 bases). V lost 4 bases, J lost 5 bases, and 14 bases lay in between. Germline V CDR1 and CDR2: SQVTM, ANQGSEA. The CDR3 is 13 amino acids. This chain's CDR3 is CSVVGQGHETQYF. The CDR3 DNA sequence: TGCAGCGTTGTTGGGCAGGGCCACGAGACCCAGTACTTC.

V gene TRBV9 combines with J gene TRBJ1-5; no reliable D call. The germline CDR1 and CDR2 sequences are SGDLS and YYNGEE. The germline V and J ends were trimmed by 0 bases and 2 bases, with 6 bases remaining between them. CDR3 length equals 14 residues. CDR3 nucleotide sequence: TGTGCCAGCAGCGTAGGGTTCCGCAATCAGCCCCAGCATTTT. Protein sequence: CASSVGFRNQPQHF.

This clonotype was seen many times. This chain uses TRBV7-9 with TRBJ2-3; 11 nucleotides line up with TRBD2. Trimming at V came to 2 bases and at J to 4 bases, leaving 5 bases not matched to a gene. The CDR3 has 16 amino acids. CDR1 is SEHNR and CDR2 is FQNEAQ in the germline V gene (reference sequence). The CDR3 bases are TGTGCCAGCAGCTTAAGACTAGCGGGATATTCAGATACGCAGTATTTT. Amino acid sequence: CASSLRLAGYSDTQYF.

This clonotype was found many times. The chain carries TRBV11-2 and TRBJ2-1, with 11 positions matching TRBD2. CDR3 length: 20 residues. V was clipped by 3 bases and J by 4 bases; unmatched bases: 17. Germline CDR1 is SGHAT and CDR2 is FQNNGV. The DNA for the CDR3 is TGTGCCAGCAGCTTGCTAGCGGGGGGACTCCCCCAGAGAGATTACAATGAGCAGTTCTTC. Protein product: CASSLLAGGLPQRDYNEQFF.

This sequence joins TRBV12-3 or TRBV12-4 and TRBJ2-1, with 9 positions matching TRBD2. The CDR3 is 15 amino acids. V gave up 7 bases and J gave up 0 bases; unmatched junction bases: 4. CDR3 amino acids: CASTSGIGSYNEQFF. CDR3 DNA sequence: TGTGCCAGCACTAGCGGGATCGGCTCCTACAATGAGCAGTTCTTC.

This clonotype was found many times. The J gene is TRBJ2-5, the V gene TRBV5-1; D may be TRBD1 (5 bases). Trimming removed 0 bases at V and 5 bases at J, with 14 bases between. Germline CDR1 and CDR2: SGHRS and YFSETQ. The CDR3 is made up of 15 amino acids. The CDR3 nucleotides read TGCGCCAGCAGCTTGGAGGGGTCAGTTCGGGAGACCCAGTACTTC. This sequence encodes CASSLEGSVRETQYF.

This clonotype was recorded many times. The chain joins TRBV5-1 to TRBJ2-1; D unclear. CDR1 is SGHRS and CDR2 is YFSETQ in the germline V gene. V was clipped by 0 bases and J by 9 bases, with 4 bases between them. This CDR3 is built from 11 residues. The chain's CDR3 is CASSLDSEQFF. The CDR3 DNA sequence: TGCGCCAGCAGCTTGGATTCTGAGCAGTTCTTC.

A word on this clonotype: This may be a read error, as it is one base from a much larger clone. CDR3 in DNA: TGTGCCAGCAGCCCAGACGCGAAAAATGGATTCAAAAACATTCAGTACTTC. It is translated as CASSPDAKNGFKNIQYF. The rearrangement links TRBV7-2 to TRBJ2-4; D not certain. This CDR3 is 17 amino acids long. Trimming left V 5 bases short and J 3 bases short, with 20 bases between. Germline-derived CDR1 and CDR2 are SGHTA and FQGNSA. The full variable domain, in which reference TRBV7-2 and TRBJ2-4 provide the parts outside the CDR3, is GAGVSQSPSNKVTEKGKDVELRCDPISGHTALYWYRQSLGQGLEFLIYFQGNSAPDKSGLPSDRFSAERTGGSVSTLTIQRTQQEDSAVYLCASSPDAKNGFKNIQYFGAGTRLSVL.